This T cell receptor beta chain was retrieved from a study of T cell clonotyping in hematopoietic cell transplantation. This CDR3 is 16 amino acids long. Germline loops: CDR1 MNHEY, CDR2 SMNVEV (reference sequence). J was trimmed by 7 bases and V by 5 bases; bases with no gene match: 8. Sequencing used immunoSEQ multiplex PCR; TCRdb keeps in-frame clones, though not all of them. This sample has 3,300 or so clones, with over 60% found just once. The material sequenced was peripheral blood mononuclear cells, taken 30 days after allogeneic stem cell transplant. This sequence joins TRBV27 and TRBJ1-4, with 12 bases that match TRBD1. This TCR came from a female patient under 45 who had an allogeneic stem cell transplant, so T cells may come from the graft donor. Some clones in this sample may be carry-over from other donors' samples. The CDR3 sequence: CASSPLQGQGAEKLFF. CDR3 nucleotides: TGTGCCAGCAGTCCCCTTCAGGGACAGGGGGCTGAAAAACTGTTTTTT.